This T cell receptor beta chain emerged from a study of blood T cell repertoires in COVID-19. As for the study in general: Sites in the United States, Italy and Spain provided acute and convalescent COVID-19 samples. PBMCs, B-cell-depleted T cells, or T cells provided the cDNA or gDNA that made up the material.

Followed longitudinally, the Seattle patients had been enrolled during active infection. In the case of this clone: Other DNA sequences in this specimen translate into the identical CDR3.

Trimming cost V 9 bases and J 4 bases, with 6 bases left between them. The V gene's germline CDR1 is LNHDA and CDR2 SQIVND (reference sequence). The CDR3 loop spans 10 amino acids. In the source study's methods: Estimates of nucleated cell counts were drawn from the amplification of reference gene primers. This table comes from immunoSEQ multiplex PCR, and its TCRdb copy is limited to in-frame clones, with some not included. The V and J calls and clone size are taken from that table; D and trimming were inferred from the DNA. The sample contains around 150,000 clones, 70% to 85% of which appear only once.

Sequenced sample: peripheral blood. This chain connects TRBV19 to TRBJ2-5; D is unclear. This TCR was sampled from a woman in her thirties or forties with COVID-19, enrolled during active disease. The CDR3 nucleotides are TGTGCCAGCCGCGGAGAGACCCAGTACTTC. Its protein is CASRGETQYF.